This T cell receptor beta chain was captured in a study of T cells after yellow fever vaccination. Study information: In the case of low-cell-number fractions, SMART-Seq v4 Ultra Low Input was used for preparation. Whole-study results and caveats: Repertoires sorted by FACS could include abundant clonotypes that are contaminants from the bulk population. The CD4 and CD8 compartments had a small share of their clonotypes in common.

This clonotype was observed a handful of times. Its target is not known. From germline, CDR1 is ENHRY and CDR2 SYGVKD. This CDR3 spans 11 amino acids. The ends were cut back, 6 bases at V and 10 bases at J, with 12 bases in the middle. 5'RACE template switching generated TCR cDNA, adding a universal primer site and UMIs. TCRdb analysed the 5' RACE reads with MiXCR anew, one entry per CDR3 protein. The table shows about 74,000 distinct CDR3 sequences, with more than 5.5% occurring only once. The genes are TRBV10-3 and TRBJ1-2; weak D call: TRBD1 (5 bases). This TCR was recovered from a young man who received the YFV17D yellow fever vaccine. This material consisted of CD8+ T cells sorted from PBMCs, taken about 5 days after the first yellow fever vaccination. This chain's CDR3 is CAISGTLDYTF. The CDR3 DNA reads TGTGCCATCAGCGGGACCTTGGACTACACCTTC.